This T cell receptor (beta chain) stems from a study of blood T cell repertoires in COVID-19. Germline-derived CDR1 and CDR2 are WSHSY and SAAADI. CDR3 length equals 14 residues. Losses at the gene ends were 7 bases for V and 9 bases for J; bases not matched to a gene: 8. Authors' methods: Cell counts per sample came from amplifying reference gene primers. Sequencing used immunoSEQ multiplex PCR; TCRdb keeps in-frame clones, though not all of them. V and J calls and clone size are those listed in that table; D and trimming were worked out from the DNA. Here the sample spans about 150,000 clones, around 81% being singletons.

This TCR was sampled from a woman aged 45-65 years with acute or convalescent COVID-19. Input material: peripheral blood. The V and J genes are TRBV10-2 and TRBJ2-1; 11 bases are shared with TRBD2. CDR3: CASNPGLAVLEQFF. The CDR3 DNA sequence: TGCGCCAGCAACCCGGGACTAGCGGTTCTTGAGCAGTTCTTC.